A single sample gave rise to the 22 T cell receptor beta chains below, sequenced in a study of cytomegalovirus exposure and HLA in healthy donors. Amplification used 60 Vbeta primers and 13 Jbeta primers. Profiled with immunoSEQ multiplex PCR; TCRdb holds only in-frame clones, not every one. The sample lists about 120,000 clones, 80% occurring once. The sequencing input was PBMCs. These TCRs come from a female donor in good health and CMV-seronegative.

This chain connects TRBV6-4 to TRBJ2-5; TRBD2 matches 11 bases. J lost 2 bases, V lost 7 bases, and 6 bases had no gene match. CDR1 is MRHNA, CDR2 SNTAGT, per germline. This CDR3 is 15 amino acids long. The CDR3 region is CASTKASGGQETQYF. CDR3 DNA: TGTGCCAGCACAAAGGCTAGCGGGGGGCAAGAGACCCAGTACTTC.

This clone was observed a few times. The rearrangement links TRBV5-1 to TRBJ1-3; D might be TRBD1 (6 bases). The CDR3 runs to 15 residues. Germline CDR1 is SGHRS and CDR2 is YFSETQ. Between the trimmed V and J ends, which lost 4 bases and 2 bases, there was a span of 13 bases. CDR3 in DNA: TGCGCCAGCAGCCCGTTGGGGGGGCCTGGAAACACCATATATTTT. This translates into CASSPLGGPGNTIYF.

This clone has just one count. The CDR3 region has the DNA TGTGCCAGCAGTTACTCACTAGACGGTCAGCCCCAGCATTTT. Its protein is CASSYSLDGQPQHF. The chain has TRBV6-5 and TRBJ1-5; no clear D gene. Germline V gene data show CDR1 as MNHEY and CDR2 as SVGAGI. Trimming cost V 0 bases and J 6 bases, with 9 bases left between them. This CDR3 spans 14 amino acids.

The V gene is TRBV5-1, the J gene TRBJ1-6; TRBD1 is a possible D gene (6 bases). Germline values: CDR1 SGHRS, CDR2 YFSETQ. This CDR3 is 17 amino acids long. V was pared by 0 bases and J by 8 bases, with 18 bases between. CDR3: CASSLGAAAGGDSPLHF. CDR3 in DNA: TGCGCCAGCAGCTTGGGGGCAGCAGCGGGGGGCGATTCACCCCTCCACTTT.

The chain is built from TRBV19 and TRBJ2-7, with D perhaps matching TRBD1 (5 bases). The CDR3 loop spans 15 amino acids. Deletions cut 5 bases from V and 2 bases from J, with 16 bases between. Germline V lookup: CDR1 LNHDA, CDR2 SQIVND (reference sequence). CDR3 region: CASSAFQTAAYEQYF. The CDR3 coding sequence is TGTGCCAGTAGTGCCTTCCAGACAGCCGCCTACGAGCAGTACTTC.

A few counts support this clone. This chain uses TRBV5-4 with TRBJ2-7, with D maybe TRBD1 (5 bases). CDR3 length: 14 residues. Trimming took off 1 base at V and 6 bases at J, with 14 bases between the two ends. Germline V CDR1 and CDR2: SGHNT, YYREEE (reference sequence). The CDR3 reads CASSLRLSTVEQYF. The CDR3 DNA reads TGTGCCAGCAGCTTGCGGCTTTCGACAGTCGAGCAGTACTTC.

This chain connects TRBV7-8 to TRBJ2-1; possible D gene TRBD1, 5 bases. This CDR3 region has 14 residues. Deletions cut 5 bases from V and 3 bases from J, with 11 bases between. CDR1 is SGHVS and CDR2 is FQNEAQ in the germline V gene. The CDR3 nucleotides read TGTGCCAGCAGCATTCGACAGCGCTACAATGAGCAGTTCTTC. Translation: CASSIRQRYNEQFF. The full variable domain, rest sourced from reference TRBV7-8 and TRBJ2-1, is GAGVSQSPRYKVAKRGQDVALRCDPISGHVSLFWYQQALGQGPEFLTYFQNEAQLDKSGLPSDRFFAERPEGSVSTLKIQRTQQEDSAVYLCASSIRQRYNEQFFGPGTRLTVL.

The chain uses TRBV5-1 and TRBJ2-7; 8 bases match TRBD1. Germline CDR1 is SGHRS and CDR2 is YFSETQ. The CDR3 has 16 amino acids. J was trimmed by 5 bases and V by 1 base; bases with no gene match: 11. For the CDR3, the DNA is TGCGCCAGCAGCTTGCCTTTCCAGGGGGCTAGGAACGAGCAGTACTTC. This gives the protein CASSLPFQGARNEQYF.

The chain couples TRBV29-1 to TRBJ2-7, with unresolved D. Trimming removed 4 bases at V and 3 bases at J, with 7 bases between. Germline V gene lookup returns CDR1 SQVTM and CDR2 ANQGSEA. The CDR3 is 11 amino acids. CDR3 coding DNA: TGCAGCGTTGGTAGCAGCTACGAGCAGTACTTC. The encoded protein is CSVGSSYEQYF.

This clone occurred a few times. The chain employs TRBV6-1 and TRBJ1-5, with a weak D call TRBD1 (5 bases). The germline V gene has CDR1 MNHNS and CDR2 SASEGT. There are 15 residues in the CDR3. With 1 base removed from V and 6 bases from J, the gap between germline ends came to 13 bases. The CDR3 protein is CASSEVPGLSQPQHF. The DNA for the CDR3 is TGTGCCAGCAGTGAAGTCCCAGGGTTGAGTCAGCCCCAGCATTTT.

The chain carries TRBV15 and TRBJ2-1; 9 nucleotides match TRBD2. The length of the CDR3 is 15 residues. V gave up 3 bases and J gave up 8 bases; unmatched junction bases: 8. CDR1 and CDR2 from the germline V gene are LNHNV and YYDKDF (reference sequence). The CDR3 loop reads CATSRIAGASDEQFF. As DNA, the CDR3 is TGTGCCACCAGCAGGATAGCGGGAGCAAGCGATGAGCAGTTCTTC.

V usage is TRBV27 and J usage is TRBJ2-7; 9 nucleotides align to TRBD1. Germline V CDR1 and CDR2: MNHEY, SMNVEV (reference sequence). This CDR3 is built from 14 residues. V shed 3 bases, J shed 1 base, and the junction held 1 base outside the gene matches. The DNA of the CDR3 is TGTGCCAGCAGTTTCGGACAGGGGTCCTACGAGCAGTACTTC. Amino acids: CASSFGQGSYEQYF.

The J gene is TRBJ2-2, the V gene TRBV5-1; 10 nucleotides line up with TRBD1. Looked up from germline, CDR1 is SGHRS and CDR2 is YFSETQ. J gave up 6 bases and V 2 bases, and 7 bases lay outside the gene matches. This CDR3 has 16 residues. CDR3 bases: TGCGCCAGCAGCTTCGGACAGGGGGGAATCTCCGGGGAGCTGTTTTTT. Its translation: CASSFGQGGISGELFF.

Here the CDR3 reads CASNRRAGISTDTQYF. The CDR3 DNA follows: TGTGCCAGCAATCGTAGGGCGGGGATCAGCACAGATACGCAGTATTTT. The chain carries TRBV9 and TRBJ2-3; TRBD2 is a possible D gene (6 bases). Germline lookup yields CDR1 SGDLS and CDR2 YYNGEE. The germline V and J ends were trimmed by 6 bases and 0 bases, with 17 bases remaining between them. The CDR3 is made up of 16 amino acids.

This clone was detected once. V usage is TRBV2 and J usage is TRBJ2-7; D is undetermined. This CDR3 has 15 amino acids. CDR1 SNHLY and CDR2 FYNNEI come from the germline V gene. The V and J ends lost 1 base and 3 bases respectively, with 13 bases between them. CDR3 sequence: CASSEDYPTGYEQYF. The CDR3 region has the DNA TGTGCCAGCAGTGAAGACTATCCAACGGGCTACGAGCAGTACTTC.

The chain recombines TRBV19 with TRBJ2-7; 10 bases are shared with TRBD1. The germline CDR1 and CDR2 sequences are LNHDA and SQIVND (reference sequence). The CDR3 length is 15 residues. The trim removed 6 bases at V and 2 bases at J, leaving 7 bases unmatched. DNA of the CDR3: TGTGCCAGTAGATTCGGACAGGGGGGACCCTACGAGCAGTACTTC. Its protein product is CASRFGQGGPYEQYF.

The sample holds one count of this clone. This chain connects TRBV7-3 to TRBJ2-2; TRBD2 matches at 8 bases. J was trimmed by 0 bases and V by 2 bases; bases with no gene match: 5. The V gene's germline CDR1 is SGHTA and CDR2 FQGTGA. The CDR3 covers 17 residues. The CDR3 coding sequence is TGTGCCAGCAGCTTATATTTTAGCGGGACGAACACCGGGGAGCTGTTTTTT. Its protein product is CASSLYFSGTNTGELFF.

The V gene is TRBV27, the J gene TRBJ2-7; no firm D call. Germline CDR1 reads MNHEY; CDR2 reads SMNVEV (reference sequence). The germline V and J ends were trimmed by 6 bases and 10 bases, with 19 bases remaining between them. The CDR3 totals 13 residues. The CDR3 sequence: CASRPMGSLEQYF. The CDR3 region has the DNA TGTGCCAGCAGGCCCATGGGCTCTCTTGAACAGTACTTC.

This clone has just a few counts. The V gene is TRBV6-1, the J gene TRBJ1-2; D unresolved. Trimming removed 4 bases from V and 2 bases from J, with 5 bases in between. Germline lookup yields CDR1 MNHNS and CDR2 SASEGT. This CDR3 is 12 amino acids long. The CDR3 nucleotides are TGTGCCAGCAGTGCACAGAACTATGGCTACACCTTC. Amino acid sequence: CASSAQNYGYTF.

The CDR3, as DNA: TGTGCTAGTGGTTTGGTACGTGGGGGACAGGGAACAGATACGCAGTATTTT. Translated: CASGLVRGGQGTDTQYF. The chain has TRBV12-5 and TRBJ2-3; TRBD1 agrees at 9 bases. Germline V CDR1 and CDR2: LGHNT, FRNRAP. The CDR3 has 17 amino acids. Trimming at V came to 0 bases and at J to 3 bases, leaving 7 bases not matched to a gene.

The gene calls are TRBV29-1 and TRBJ2-5; 9 nucleotides match TRBD2. The CDR3 length is 13 residues. V was pared by 7 bases and J by 2 bases, with 5 bases of the junction left unmatched. Germline lookup yields CDR1 SQVTM and CDR2 ANQGSEA. CDR3 loop: CSGKSGGQETQYF. CDR3 sequence (DNA): TGCAGCGGAAAAAGCGGGGGGCAAGAGACCCAGTACTTC.

V usage is TRBV6-5 and J usage is TRBJ1-2; D may be TRBD1 (5 bases). The V and J ends lost 6 bases and 5 bases respectively, with 13 bases between them. CDR3 length equals 13 residues. Germline V CDR1 and CDR2: MNHEY, SVGAGI. The CDR3: CASRSDREYGYTF. The CDR3 region has the DNA TGTGCCAGCAGATCCGACAGAGAATATGGCTACACCTTC.